Reported below is one T cell receptor beta chain. Its target is unknown. Preterm samples came from extremely preterm deliveries at roughly 22-28 weeks. The entry originates in a study of naive CD8 T cells in extremely preterm neonates. General study points: Preterm neonates had significantly lower iChao1 richness than other age groups. Limitations included small sample size and variable preterm productive templates. Shared CDR3 nucleotide sequences: preterm around 3%, term roughly 0.44%, children roughly 0.03%, adults approximately 0.01%. Compared with older groups, preterm CDR3s were shorter, with fewer N additions and less trimming.

This table comes from immunoSEQ multiplex PCR, and its TCRdb copy is limited to in-frame clones, with some not included. The sample carries around 25,000 clones, approximately 90% recorded once. The V gene's germline CDR1 is ENHRY and CDR2 SYGVKD. This CDR3 region has 13 residues. The J segment lost 6 bases and the V segment lost 4 bases, leaving 0 bases of the junction unmatched. The specimen sequenced was naive CD8+ T cells from cord blood. The genes are TRBV10-3 and TRBJ1-5; 10 positions agree with TRBD1. The TCR comes from a boy who was born preterm. The CDR3: CAISGDRGQPQHF. As DNA, the CDR3 is TGTGCCATCAGTGGGGACAGGGGTCAGCCCCAGCATTTT.